Listed below are T cell receptor beta chains from one sample, sequenced in a study of T cells in Graves' hyperthyroidism and ophthalmopathy. TCRdb independently ran MiXCR on the multiplex PCR reads; one entry per CDR3 protein. The sample lists more than 650,000 distinct CDR3 sequences; around 15% were seen once. Sequencing used blood. Every receptor here comes from a young woman with Graves' hyperthyroidism. Both conserved end residues are part of each CDR3.

v_call,j_call,cdr3_aa
TRBV20-1,TRBJ1-5,CSARVGGGGQPQHF
TRBV4-3,TRBJ2-1,CASSPYSTSANEQFF
TRBV28,TRBJ1-4,CASITGANEKLFF
TRBV6-5,TRBJ1-1,CASSPDGSLTEAFF
TRBV6-2/TRBV6-3,TRBJ1-2,CASSIRINYGYTF
TRBV13,TRBJ2-7,CASSPSGTSGRIHEQYF
TRBV20-1,TRBJ1-1,CSARATGRTEAFF
TRBV29-1,TRBJ1-2,CSVEGRDRSYFGYTF
TRBV20-1,TRBJ2-1,CSAPSRTGNEQFF
TRBV9,TRBJ2-7,CASSVAQGQIYEQYF
TRBV20-1,TRBJ2-5,CSASVSSGSQETQYF
TRBV13,TRBJ2-2,CASSQSGRGRTGELLF
TRBV2,TRBJ2-5,CASRVWTAQETQYF
TRBV20-1,TRBJ1-3,CSARDQGTGNTIYF
TRBV15,TRBJ2-2,CATSRAPGNTGELFF
TRBV30,TRBJ2-5,CAWSATVSQYF
TRBV5-6,TRBJ1-1,CASSVGGWNTEAFF
TRBV2,TRBJ2-3,CASRDPETDTQYF
TRBV12-5,TRBJ1-1,CASGISTGTGTTEAFF
TRBV6-1,TRBJ2-5,CASSLGLAGGLDF
TRBV5-1,TRBJ2-7,CASSLMDGWSYEQYF
TRBV3-1,TRBJ2-1,CASSLGTFEQFF
TRBV28,TRBJ1-2,CASSLGFAEAFYGYTF
TRBV29-1,TRBJ2-7,CSVARGAPYEQYF
TRBV18,TRBJ2-1,CASSPGTGDYNEQFF
TRBV6-1,TRBJ2-1,CASRSGQSYNEQFF
TRBV27,TRBJ2-5,CASSHTSGAAEETQYF
TRBV3-1,TRBJ2-1,CASSQRLTGLAAYNEQFF
TRBV3-1,TRBJ1-4,CASSQAVFEKLFF
TRBV13,TRBJ2-7,CASSPRYGAGEQYF
TRBV20-1,TRBJ2-4,CSATPGLAGGRAKNIQYF
TRBV29-1,TRBJ1-1,CSVDVQTLFEAFF
TRBV2,TRBJ1-1,CASSEATGGRAAFF
TRBV14,TRBJ2-7,CASSPGPTNEQYF
TRBV13,TRBJ1-2,CASGFGQPPNHGYTF
TRBV12-3/TRBV12-4,TRBJ1-5,CASSHPGKGQPQHF
TRBV11-2,TRBJ2-5,CASSFLGEIQETQYF
TRBV6-1,TRBJ2-2,CASSEIVVTGELFF
TRBV28,TRBJ2-7,CASSLISGGAPYEQYF
TRBV5-4,TRBJ1-4,CASSLGRGGNTEKLFF
TRBV6-1,TRBJ2-6,CASSGGEGANVLTF
TRBV5-1,TRBJ2-7,CASSLVAGSEQYF
TRBV28,TRBJ1-4,CASSWGHLNEKLFF
TRBV6-1,TRBJ2-7,CASSPAGTGAPYEQYF
TRBV14,TRBJ1-1,CASSPHGGTEAFF
TRBV7-3,TRBJ2-1,CASSSLVAGTPYNEQFF
TRBV29-1,TRBJ2-1,CSVEHPANEQFF
TRBV14,TRBJ2-7,CASSQDKGRLFSEQYF
TRBV5-1,TRBJ2-1,CASSRTGLGNEQFF
TRBV11-2,TRBJ2-5,CASSLVGQPVQETQYF
TRBV7-9,TRBJ2-3,CASSRTSGGSSTDTQYF
TRBV7-9,TRBJ2-1,CASSARFPNNEQFF
TRBV7-2,TRBJ1-5,CASSRDRDQPQHF